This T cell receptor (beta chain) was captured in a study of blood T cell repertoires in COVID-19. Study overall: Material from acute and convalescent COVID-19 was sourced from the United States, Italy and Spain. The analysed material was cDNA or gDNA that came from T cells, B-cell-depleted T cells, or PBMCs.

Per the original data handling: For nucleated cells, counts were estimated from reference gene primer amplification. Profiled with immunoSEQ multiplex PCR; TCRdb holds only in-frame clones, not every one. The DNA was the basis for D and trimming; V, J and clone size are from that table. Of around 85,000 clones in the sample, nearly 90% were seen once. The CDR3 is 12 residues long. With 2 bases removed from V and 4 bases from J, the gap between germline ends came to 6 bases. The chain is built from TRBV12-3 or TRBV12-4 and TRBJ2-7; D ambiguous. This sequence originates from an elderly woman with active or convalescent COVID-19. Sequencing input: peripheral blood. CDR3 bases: TGTGCCAGCAGTTTAACGGGTTACGAGCAGTACTTC. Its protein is CASSLTGYEQYF.